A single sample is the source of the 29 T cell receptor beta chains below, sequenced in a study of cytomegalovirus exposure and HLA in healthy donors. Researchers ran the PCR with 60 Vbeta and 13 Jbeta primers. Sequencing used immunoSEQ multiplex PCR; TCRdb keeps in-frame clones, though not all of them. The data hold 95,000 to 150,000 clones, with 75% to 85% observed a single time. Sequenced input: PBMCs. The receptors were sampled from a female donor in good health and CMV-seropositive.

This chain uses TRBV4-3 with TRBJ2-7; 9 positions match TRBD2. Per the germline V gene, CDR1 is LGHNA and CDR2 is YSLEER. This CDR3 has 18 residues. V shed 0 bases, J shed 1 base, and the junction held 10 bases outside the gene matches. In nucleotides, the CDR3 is TGCGCCAGCAGCCAAGATCGGCCTAGCGGGGACCTTTCCTACGAGCAGTACTTC. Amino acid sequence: CASSQDRPSGDLSYEQYF.

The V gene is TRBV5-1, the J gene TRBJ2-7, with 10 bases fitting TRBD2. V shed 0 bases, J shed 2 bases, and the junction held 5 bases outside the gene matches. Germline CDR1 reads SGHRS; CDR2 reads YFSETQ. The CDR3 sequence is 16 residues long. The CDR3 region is CASSLAGAGGPYEQYF. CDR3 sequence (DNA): TGCGCCAGCAGCTTGGCCGGAGCGGGGGGGCCCTACGAGCAGTACTTC.

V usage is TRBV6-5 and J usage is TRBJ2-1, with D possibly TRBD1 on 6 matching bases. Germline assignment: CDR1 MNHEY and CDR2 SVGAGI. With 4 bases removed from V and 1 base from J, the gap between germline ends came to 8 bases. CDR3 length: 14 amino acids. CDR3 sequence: CASSSGQSYNEQFF. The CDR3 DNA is TGTGCCAGCAGTTCAGGACAGTCCTACAATGAGCAGTTCTTC.

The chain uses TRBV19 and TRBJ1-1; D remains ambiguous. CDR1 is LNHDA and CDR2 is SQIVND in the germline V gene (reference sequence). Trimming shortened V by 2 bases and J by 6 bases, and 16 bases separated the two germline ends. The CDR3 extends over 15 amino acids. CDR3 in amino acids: CASSIPKNRSPEAFF. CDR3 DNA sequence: TGTGCCAGTAGTATACCCAAAAACAGATCCCCTGAAGCTTTCTTT.

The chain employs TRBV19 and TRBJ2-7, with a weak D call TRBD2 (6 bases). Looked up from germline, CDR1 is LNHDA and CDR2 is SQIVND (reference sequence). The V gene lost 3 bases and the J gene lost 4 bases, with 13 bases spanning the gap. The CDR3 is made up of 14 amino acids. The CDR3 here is CASSMAGTGYEQYF. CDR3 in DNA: TGTGCCAGTAGTATGGCAGGGACTGGTTACGAGCAGTACTTC.

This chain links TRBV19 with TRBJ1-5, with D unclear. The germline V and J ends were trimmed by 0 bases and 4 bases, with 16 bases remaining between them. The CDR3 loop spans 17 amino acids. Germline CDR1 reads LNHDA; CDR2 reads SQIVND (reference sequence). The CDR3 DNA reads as TGTGCCAGTAGTATAGATGCGAACAGCCGTGTTAATCAGCCCCAGCATTTT. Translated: CASSIDANSRVNQPQHF.

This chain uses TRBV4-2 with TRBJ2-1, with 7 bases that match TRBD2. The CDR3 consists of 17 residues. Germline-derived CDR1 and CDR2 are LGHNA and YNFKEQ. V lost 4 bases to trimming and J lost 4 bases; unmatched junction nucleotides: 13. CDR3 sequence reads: CASSLNSFGGGYNEQFF. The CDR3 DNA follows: TGTGCCAGCAGCCTTAACTCGTTCGGCGGGGGTTACAATGAGCAGTTCTTC.

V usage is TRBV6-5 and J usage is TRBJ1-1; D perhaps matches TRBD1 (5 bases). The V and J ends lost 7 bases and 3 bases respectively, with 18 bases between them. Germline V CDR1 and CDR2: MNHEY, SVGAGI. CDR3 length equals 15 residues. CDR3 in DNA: TGTGCCAGCACGAGGTCGGGGGGAGGGTACACTGAAGCTTTCTTT. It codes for CASTRSGGGYTEAFF.

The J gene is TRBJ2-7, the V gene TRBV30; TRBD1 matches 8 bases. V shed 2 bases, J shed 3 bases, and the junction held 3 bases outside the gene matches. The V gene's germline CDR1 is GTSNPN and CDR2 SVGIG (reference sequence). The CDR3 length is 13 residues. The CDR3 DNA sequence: TGTGCCTGGAGTTCGGACAGGGACTACGAGCAGTACTTC. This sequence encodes CAWSSDRDYEQYF.

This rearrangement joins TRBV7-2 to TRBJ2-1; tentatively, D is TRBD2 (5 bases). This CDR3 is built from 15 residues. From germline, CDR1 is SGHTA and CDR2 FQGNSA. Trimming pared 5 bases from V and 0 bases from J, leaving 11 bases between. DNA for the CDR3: TGTGCCAGCAGCCGAGGGATTCCCTCCTACAATGAGCAGTTCTTC. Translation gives CASSRGIPSYNEQFF.

CDR3 amino acids: CASSFSGDTDTQYF. The CDR3 DNA sequence: TGTGCCAGCAGCTTCAGCGGGGACACAGATACGCAGTATTTT. V and J are TRBV5-4 and TRBJ2-3, with 7 bases fitting TRBD2. V lost 2 bases to trimming and J lost 2 bases; unmatched junction nucleotides: 2. CDR3 length equals 14 residues. CDR1 and CDR2 (germline): SGHNT, YYREEE (reference sequence).

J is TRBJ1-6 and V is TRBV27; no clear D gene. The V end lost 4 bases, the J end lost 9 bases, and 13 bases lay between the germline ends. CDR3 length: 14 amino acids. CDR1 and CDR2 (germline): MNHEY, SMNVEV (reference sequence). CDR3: CASSSWLRGSPLHF. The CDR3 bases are TGTGCCAGCAGTTCTTGGCTCCGCGGTTCACCCCTCCACTTT.

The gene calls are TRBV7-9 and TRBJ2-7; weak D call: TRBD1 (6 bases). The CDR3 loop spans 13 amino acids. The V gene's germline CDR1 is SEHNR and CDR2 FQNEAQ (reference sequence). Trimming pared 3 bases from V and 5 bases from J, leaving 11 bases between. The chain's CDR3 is CASSFSSGDEQYF. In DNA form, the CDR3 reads TGTGCCAGCAGCTTTTCGTCAGGGGACGAGCAGTACTTC. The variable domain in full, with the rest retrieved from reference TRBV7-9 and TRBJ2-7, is DTGVSQNPRHKITKRGQNVTFRCDPISEHNRLYWYRQTLGQGPEFLTYFQNEAQLEKSRLLSDRFSAERPKGSFSTLEIQRTEQGDSAMYLCASSFSSGDEQYFGPGTRLTVT.

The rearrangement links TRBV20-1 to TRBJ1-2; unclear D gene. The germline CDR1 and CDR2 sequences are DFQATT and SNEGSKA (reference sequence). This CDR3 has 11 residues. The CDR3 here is CSIARGYGYTF. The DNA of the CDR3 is TGCAGCATCGCGCGTGGCTATGGCTACACCTTC.

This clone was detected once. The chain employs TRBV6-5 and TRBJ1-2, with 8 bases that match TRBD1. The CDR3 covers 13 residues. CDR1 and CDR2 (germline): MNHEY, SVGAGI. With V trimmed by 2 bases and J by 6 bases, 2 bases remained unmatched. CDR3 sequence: CASSYQGAHGYTF. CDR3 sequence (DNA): TGTGCCAGCAGTTACCAGGGGGCCCATGGCTACACCTTC.

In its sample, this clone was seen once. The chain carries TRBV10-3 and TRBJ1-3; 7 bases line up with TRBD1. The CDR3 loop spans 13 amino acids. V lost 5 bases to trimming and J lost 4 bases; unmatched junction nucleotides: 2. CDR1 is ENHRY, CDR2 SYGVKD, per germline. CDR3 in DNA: TGTGCCATCAGTCCACAGGGGGGAAACACCATATATTTT. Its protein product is CAISPQGGNTIYF.

CDR3 coding DNA: TGCGCCAGCAGCCCTCCGAGGGGGCGAAGCACAGATACGCAGTATTTT. This codes for CASSPPRGRSTDTQYF. The rearrangement links TRBV4-1 to TRBJ2-3; the match to TRBD1 covers 7 bases. The CDR3 has 16 amino acids. V lost 4 bases and J lost 0; bases outside the gene matches: 7. Germline V gene sequence: CDR1 MGHRA, CDR2 YSYEKL.

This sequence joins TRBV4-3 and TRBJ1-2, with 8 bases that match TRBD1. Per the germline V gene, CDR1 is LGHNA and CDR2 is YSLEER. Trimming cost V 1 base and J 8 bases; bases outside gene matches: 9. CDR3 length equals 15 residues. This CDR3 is CASSQAAGGARGYTF. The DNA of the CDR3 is TGCGCCAGCAGCCAAGCTGCAGGGGGCGCGCGGGGCTACACCTTC.

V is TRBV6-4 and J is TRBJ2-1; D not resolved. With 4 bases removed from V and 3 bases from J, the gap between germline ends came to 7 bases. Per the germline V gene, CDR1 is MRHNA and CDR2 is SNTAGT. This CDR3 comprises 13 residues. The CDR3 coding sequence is TGTGCCAGCAGTGCCGGCGGCTACAATGAGCAGTTCTTC. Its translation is CASSAGGYNEQFF.

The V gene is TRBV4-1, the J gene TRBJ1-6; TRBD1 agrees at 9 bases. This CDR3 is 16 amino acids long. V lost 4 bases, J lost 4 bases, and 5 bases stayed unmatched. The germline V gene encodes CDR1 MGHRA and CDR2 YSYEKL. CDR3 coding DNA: TGCGCCAGCAGCCTCCGCGGGACAGGGTATAATTCACCCCTCCACTTT. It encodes CASSLRGTGYNSPLHF.

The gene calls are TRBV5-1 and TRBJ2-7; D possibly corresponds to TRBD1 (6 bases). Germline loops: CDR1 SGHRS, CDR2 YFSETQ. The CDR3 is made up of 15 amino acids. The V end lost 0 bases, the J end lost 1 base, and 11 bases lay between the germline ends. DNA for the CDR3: TGCGCCAGCAGCTTGGAGGGGGTTCTTTCCTACGAGCAGTACTTC. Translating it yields CASSLEGVLSYEQYF. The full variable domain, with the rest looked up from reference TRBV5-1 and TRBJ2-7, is KAGVTQTPRYLIKTRGQQVTLSCSPISGHRSVSWYQQTPGQGLQFLFEYFSETQRNKGNFPGRFSGRQFSNSRSEMNVSTLELGDSALYLCASSLEGVLSYEQYFGPGTRLTVT.

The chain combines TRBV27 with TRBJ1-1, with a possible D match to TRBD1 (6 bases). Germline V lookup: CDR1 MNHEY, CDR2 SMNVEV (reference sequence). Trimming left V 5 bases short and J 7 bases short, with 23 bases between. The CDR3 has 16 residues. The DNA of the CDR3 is TGTGCCAGCAGTCCCATTGACAGGCGAAGAGGATTTGAAGCTTTCTTT. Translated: CASSPIDRRRGFEAFF.

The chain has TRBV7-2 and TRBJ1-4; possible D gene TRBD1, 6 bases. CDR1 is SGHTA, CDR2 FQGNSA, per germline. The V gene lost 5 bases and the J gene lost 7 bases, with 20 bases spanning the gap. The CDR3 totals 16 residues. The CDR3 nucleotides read TGTGCCAGCAGCCCGAGAATGACAGGCCACTCTGAAAAACTGTTTTTT. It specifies CASSPRMTGHSEKLFF.

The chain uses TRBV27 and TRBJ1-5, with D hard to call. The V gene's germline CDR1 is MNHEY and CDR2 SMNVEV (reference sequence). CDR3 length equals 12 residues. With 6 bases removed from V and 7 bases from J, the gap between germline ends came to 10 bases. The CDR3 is CASRAGNQPQHF. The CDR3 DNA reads TGTGCCAGCAGAGCCGGGAACCAGCCCCAGCATTTT.

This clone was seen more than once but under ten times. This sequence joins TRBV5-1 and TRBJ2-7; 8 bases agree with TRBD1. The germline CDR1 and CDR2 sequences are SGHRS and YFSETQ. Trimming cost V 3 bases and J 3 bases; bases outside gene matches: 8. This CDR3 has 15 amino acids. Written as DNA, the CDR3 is TGCGCCAGCAGCTACTTACAGGGGGTCAACTACGAGCAGTACTTC. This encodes CASSYLQGVNYEQYF.

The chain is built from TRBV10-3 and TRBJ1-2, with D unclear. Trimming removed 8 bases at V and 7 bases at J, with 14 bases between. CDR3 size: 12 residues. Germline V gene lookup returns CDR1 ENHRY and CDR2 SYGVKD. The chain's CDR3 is CAISGLRGGYTF. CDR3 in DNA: TGTGCCATCTCGGGCCTCCGGGGTGGCTACACCTTC.

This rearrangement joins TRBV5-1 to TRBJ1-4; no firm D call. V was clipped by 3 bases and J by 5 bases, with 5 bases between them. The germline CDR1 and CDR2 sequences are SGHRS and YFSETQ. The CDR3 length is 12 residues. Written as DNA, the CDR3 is TGCGCCAGCAGCTCGGGGAATGAAAAACTGTTTTTT. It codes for CASSSGNEKLFF.

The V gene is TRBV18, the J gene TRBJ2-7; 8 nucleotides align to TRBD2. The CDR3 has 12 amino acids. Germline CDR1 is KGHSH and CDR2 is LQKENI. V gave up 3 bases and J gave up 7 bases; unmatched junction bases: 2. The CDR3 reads CASSPREGEQYF. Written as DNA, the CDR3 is TGTGCCAGCTCACCCCGGGAGGGTGAGCAGTACTTC.

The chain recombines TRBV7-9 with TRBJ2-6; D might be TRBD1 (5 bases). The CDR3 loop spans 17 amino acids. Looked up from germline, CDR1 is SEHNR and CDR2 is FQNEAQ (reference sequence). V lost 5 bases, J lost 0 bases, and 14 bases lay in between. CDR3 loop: CASSAPRQSSGANVLTF. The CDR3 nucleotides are TGTGCCAGCAGCGCTCCTAGACAGTCCTCTGGGGCCAACGTCCTGACTTTC.